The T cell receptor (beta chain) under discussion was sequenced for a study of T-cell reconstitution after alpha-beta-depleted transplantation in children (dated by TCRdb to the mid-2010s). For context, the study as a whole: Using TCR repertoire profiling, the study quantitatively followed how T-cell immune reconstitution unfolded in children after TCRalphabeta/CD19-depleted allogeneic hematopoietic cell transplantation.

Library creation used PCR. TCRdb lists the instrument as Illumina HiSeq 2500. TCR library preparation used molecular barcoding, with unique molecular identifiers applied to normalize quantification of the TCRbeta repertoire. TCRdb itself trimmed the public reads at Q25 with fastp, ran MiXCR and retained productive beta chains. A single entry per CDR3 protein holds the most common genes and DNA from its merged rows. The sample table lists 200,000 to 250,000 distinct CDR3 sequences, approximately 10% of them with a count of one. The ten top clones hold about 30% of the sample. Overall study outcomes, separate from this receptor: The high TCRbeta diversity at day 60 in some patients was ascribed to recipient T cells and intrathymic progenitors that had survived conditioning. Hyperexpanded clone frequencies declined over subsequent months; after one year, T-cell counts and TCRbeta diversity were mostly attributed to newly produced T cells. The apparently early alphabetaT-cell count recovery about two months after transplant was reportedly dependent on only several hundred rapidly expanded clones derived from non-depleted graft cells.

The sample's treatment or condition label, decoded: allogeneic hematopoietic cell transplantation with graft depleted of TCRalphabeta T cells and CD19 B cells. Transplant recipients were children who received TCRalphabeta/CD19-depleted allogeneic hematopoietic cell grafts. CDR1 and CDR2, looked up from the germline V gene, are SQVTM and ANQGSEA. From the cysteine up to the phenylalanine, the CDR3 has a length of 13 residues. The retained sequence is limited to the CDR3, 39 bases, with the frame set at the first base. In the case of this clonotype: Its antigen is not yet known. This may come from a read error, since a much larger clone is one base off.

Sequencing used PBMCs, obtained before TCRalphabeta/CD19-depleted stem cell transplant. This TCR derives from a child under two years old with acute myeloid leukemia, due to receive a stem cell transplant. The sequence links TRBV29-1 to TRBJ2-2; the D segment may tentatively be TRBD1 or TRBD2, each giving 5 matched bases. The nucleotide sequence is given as TGCAGCGGTGACGACGCGAACACCGGGGCGCTGTTTTTT. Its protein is CSGDDANTGALFF.